This T cell receptor beta chain was sequenced in a study of early T cells in non-severe SARS-CoV-2 infection. For the study at large: Unpaired chains resulted from sequencing bulk RNA of unsorted whole blood. General study results and limits: Comparison of clonotypes with VDJdb favored anti-spike CD8 responses while missing private and CD4 specificities.

In the case of this clonotype: Its antigen is unknown.

Germline-derived CDR1 and CDR2 are SGHVS and FNYEAQ. Trimming stripped 1 base from V and 9 bases from J, with 10 bases between. CDR3 length: 13 amino acids. Unique molecular identifiers were affixed to single, distinct cDNA molecules. MiXCR was run by TCRdb on the 5' RACE reads, yielding one entry per CDR3 protein. The table records about 40,000 distinct CDR3 sequences, approximately 4.8% of them present only once. The sample taken for sequencing was whole blood. The origin of this receptor is an adult who was a healthcare worker with PCR-confirmed SARS-CoV-2 infection or an uninfected control (not recorded which). The chain couples TRBV7-6 to TRBJ2-1, with TRBD2 as a possible D gene (5 bases). This CDR3 is CASSLEFSAEQFF. The CDR3, as DNA: TGTGCCAGCAGCTTAGAGTTTAGCGCTGAGCAGTTCTTC.